The 21 T cell receptor beta chains presented below share a single source sample, sequenced in a study of cytomegalovirus exposure and HLA in healthy donors. The method was immunoSEQ multiplex PCR; TCRdb's version includes in-frame clones alone and lacks a portion of them. The repertoire holds over 200,000 clones, approximately 80% seen once, with around 15% in the top ten. What was sequenced was PBMCs. The source is a woman in her 30s in good health and CMV-seropositive.

This clone occurred many times. V usage is TRBV2 and J usage is TRBJ1-4; perhaps TRBD1 as D (6 bases). This CDR3 is built from 14 residues. CDR1 and CDR2 from the germline V gene are SNHLY and FYNNEI. The V gene lost 4 bases and the J gene lost 7 bases, with 13 bases spanning the gap. CDR3 DNA sequence: TGTGCCAGCAGTGGGGCAGGGGAGGTTGAAAAACTGTTTTTT. Protein: CASSGAGEVEKLFF.

This chain connects TRBV14 to TRBJ2-7, with D unclear. The CDR3 spans 11 residues. Trimming took 4 bases from V and 2 from J, leaving 3 bases between them. From germline, CDR1 is SGHDN and CDR2 FVKESK. The CDR3 nucleotides are TGTGCCAGCAGCCTTGCCTACGAGCAGTACTTC. This sequence encodes CASSLAYEQYF.

This chain links TRBV28 with TRBJ1-2; tentative D call: TRBD1 (5 bases). Per germline, CDR1 MDHEN and CDR2 SYDVKM. V was trimmed by 3 bases and J by 1 base, leaving 12 bases between them. The CDR3 covers 15 residues. CDR3 loop: CASSFVGGNNYGYTF. The CDR3 DNA reads as TGTGCCAGCAGTTTCGTGGGGGGTAATAACTATGGCTACACCTTC.

The rearrangement links TRBV2 to TRBJ1-1; 11 nucleotides align to TRBD1. With V trimmed by 6 bases and J by 0 bases, 6 bases remained unmatched. Germline loops: CDR1 SNHLY, CDR2 FYNNEI. CDR3 length: 16 amino acids. The CDR3 here is CASRGQGESLNTEAFF. The CDR3 nucleotides read TGTGCCAGCAGGGGACAGGGGGAATCCTTGAACACTGAAGCTTTCTTT.

The chain employs TRBV2 and TRBJ1-5; D gene ambiguous. Germline values: CDR1 SNHLY, CDR2 FYNNEI. CDR3 length: 15 residues. V was trimmed by 4 bases and J by 6 bases, leaving 16 bases between them. CDR3 loop: CASSAPDGELQPQHF. The CDR3, as DNA: TGTGCCAGCAGTGCCCCGGACGGGGAACTTCAGCCCCAGCATTTT.

In regard to this clone: A read error may produce the germline difference seen at one junction end. This chain uses TRBV11-3 with TRBJ1-2; D gene uncertain. Germline V gene data show CDR1 as SGHNT and CDR2 as YENEEA. The CDR3 extends over 14 amino acids. CDR3 nucleotides: TGTGCCAGCAGCCTAGATGACGCCCAACCGGGCTACACCTTC. This sequence encodes CASSLDDAQPGYTF.

A single count supports this clone. This chain joins TRBV28 and TRBJ2-7; D is ambiguous. The V end was cut by 9 bases, the J end by 2 bases, with 14 bases between. The CDR3 is 13 amino acids. Looked up from germline, CDR1 is MDHEN and CDR2 is SYDVKM. This CDR3 is CASQEGSTYEQYF. The CDR3 nucleotides are TGTGCCAGTCAGGAAGGCAGTACCTACGAGCAGTACTTC.

The CDR3, as DNA: TGTGCCAGCTCACCCGCTCGGGAAGTCGGCCTCTACGAGCAGTACTTC. It encodes CASSPAREVGLYEQYF. The rearrangement joins TRBV18 to TRBJ2-7, with D tentatively TRBD2 (5 bases). Trimming pared 3 bases from V and 3 bases from J, leaving 18 bases between. The germline V gene has CDR1 KGHSH and CDR2 LQKENI. CDR3 length: 16 amino acids.

This rearrangement joins TRBV30 to TRBJ1-2, with D possibly TRBD1 on 6 matching bases. The length of the CDR3 is 13 residues. The germline V gene has CDR1 GTSNPN and CDR2 SVGIG (reference sequence). Trimming pared 6 bases from V and 2 bases from J, leaving 13 bases between. The CDR3 region has the DNA TGTGCCTGTATGGGACAATCAAACTATGGCTACACCTTC. Amino acids: CACMGQSNYGYTF.

The chain carries TRBV4-2 and TRBJ1-1; the D gene is possibly TRBD1 (6 bases). Deletions cut 0 bases from V and 4 bases from J, with 12 bases between. Per the germline V gene, CDR1 is LGHNA and CDR2 is YNFKEQ. CDR3 length: 15 amino acids. The CDR3 DNA follows: TGTGCCAGCAGCCAAGAAGAAGGGGGGAGCACTGAAGCTTTCTTT. This encodes CASSQEEGGSTEAFF.

CDR3 amino acids: CASSRYLHGEQYF. DNA for the CDR3: TGTGCCAGCAGTCGATACCTCCATGGGGAGCAGTACTTC. The chain uses TRBV6-4 and TRBJ2-7; no clear D. V lost 5 bases and J lost 7, with 15 bases in between. CDR1 is MRHNA and CDR2 is SNTAGT in the germline V gene. This CDR3 comprises 13 residues.

V usage is TRBV9 and J usage is TRBJ1-2; TRBD1 might be the D (5 bases). This CDR3 spans 15 amino acids. Trimming left V 3 bases short and J 5 bases short, with 17 bases between. Germline V gives CDR1 SGDLS, CDR2 YYNGEE. Here the CDR3 reads CASSEGPGDLYGYTF. Here the CDR3 DNA reads TGTGCCAGCAGCGAAGGGCCCGGGGACCTTTATGGCTACACCTTC.

The J gene is TRBJ2-7, the V gene TRBV10-2; the D gene is possibly TRBD2 (7 bases). This CDR3 contains 15 residues. The germline V and J ends were trimmed by 9 bases and 3 bases, with 21 bases remaining between them. Germline-derived CDR1 and CDR2 are WSHSY and SAAADI. The CDR3 loop is CASLPAAGTNYEQYF. Here the CDR3 DNA reads TGCGCCAGTCTTCCTGCAGCGGGGACAAACTACGAGCAGTACTTC.

This rearrangement joins TRBV28 to TRBJ2-2, with no clear D. Between the trimmed V and J ends, which lost 6 bases and 2 bases, there was a span of 7 bases. The CDR3 loop spans 13 amino acids. CDR1 and CDR2 from the germline V gene are MDHEN and SYDVKM. DNA of the CDR3: TGTGCCAGCAGCCCCGTAAACACCGGGGAGCTGTTTTTT. Its protein is CASSPVNTGELFF.

J is TRBJ2-1 and V is TRBV19; D is uncertain. Germline V CDR1 and CDR2: LNHDA, SQIVND (reference sequence). Trimming removed 5 bases at V and 6 bases at J, with 8 bases between. CDR3 length: 12 residues. The CDR3 DNA reads TGTGCCAGTAGTTTAACAGCCAATGAGCAGTTCTTC. This sequence encodes CASSLTANEQFF.

With regard to this clone: Relative to the germline gene, one junction end is altered; a read error may explain this. The chain is built from TRBV7-7 and TRBJ1-4, with TRBD1 as a possible D gene (6 bases). Per the germline V gene, CDR1 is SSHAT and CDR2 is FNYEAQ (reference sequence). The CDR3 spans 15 residues. CDR3 coding DNA: TGTGCTAGCAGCTTAGCGTGGGGGCCTAATGAAAAACTGTTTTTT. Residues: CASSLAWGPNEKLFF.

The V gene is TRBV19, the J gene TRBJ1-5; 7 bases agree with TRBD1. This CDR3 spans 17 amino acids. V was pared by 5 bases and J by 4 bases, with 14 bases of the junction left unmatched. Germline loops: CDR1 LNHDA, CDR2 SQIVND (reference sequence). In DNA form, the CDR3 reads TGTGCCAGTAGTCCCCGAGGAGGGGGCTTCGGGAATCAGCCCCAGCATTTT. Its translation is CASSPRGGGFGNQPQHF.

The chain carries TRBV19 and TRBJ1-4, with D possibly TRBD1 on 6 matching bases. Trimming stripped 10 bases from V and 6 bases from J, with 15 bases between. From germline, CDR1 is LNHDA and CDR2 SQIVND (reference sequence). CDR3 size: 13 residues. CDR3 region: CATTGFRDEKLFF. For the CDR3, the DNA is TGTGCCACGACAGGTTTTAGAGATGAAAAACTGTTTTTT.

This rearrangement joins TRBV5-8 to TRBJ2-1; D uncertain. Trimming shortened V by 0 bases and J by 12 bases, and 16 bases separated the two germline ends. The CDR3 sequence is 14 residues long. The germline CDR1 and CDR2 sequences are SGHTS and YDEGEE. CDR3 region: CASSLGTEGLGQFF. CDR3 nucleotides: TGTGCCAGCAGCTTGGGGACCGAAGGCTTAGGGCAGTTCTTC.

The rearrangement joins TRBV19 to TRBJ1-5; D possibly corresponds to TRBD1 (5 bases). V gave up 4 bases and J gave up 1 base, with 11 bases separating them. The CDR3 is 15 residues long. Germline values: CDR1 LNHDA, CDR2 SQIVND (reference sequence). The CDR3, as DNA: TGTGCCAGTAGTACAAGGGGAGGCAGCAATCAGCCCCAGCATTTT. Protein: CASSTRGGSNQPQHF.

V and J are TRBV9 and TRBJ2-7; 9 bases are shared with TRBD2. This CDR3 has 14 amino acids. Germline V gene data show CDR1 as SGDLS and CDR2 as YYNGEE. Losses at the gene ends were 4 bases for V and 1 base for J; bases not matched to a gene: 3. CDR3 nucleotides: TGTGCCAGCAGCCTCACTAGCGGGTCCTACGAGCAGTACTTC. Its protein product is CASSLTSGSYEQYF.